Listed below are T cell receptor beta chains from one sample, sequenced in a study of PD-1 blockade in classical Hodgkin lymphoma. TCRdb keeps only in-frame clones here, not all; method: immunoSEQ multiplex PCR. The sample comprises 30,000 to 50,000 clones, about 80% of which are singletons, and roughly 9.2% rests with the top ten. The starting material was peripheral blood mononuclear cells (PBMCs), obtained before the fourth cycle of nivolumab. Receptors were obtained from a human donor with classical Hodgkin lymphoma. Each CDR3 is given with its conserved first and last residue. D genes are given only for firm matches. The size field is filled for only some rows; it gives once, few, many or a size class.

>TRBV6-5|-|15|-|TRBJ2-2
CASSLGPQNTGELFF
TGTGCCAGCAGTCTGGGACCACAAAACACCGGGGAGCTGTTTTTT
>TRBV9|TRBD2|15|-|TRBJ2-3
CASSKGLSLTDTQYF
TGTGCCAGCAGCAAGGGACTATCACTCACAGATACGCAGTATTTT
>TRBV4-1|TRBD1|17|-|TRBJ2-5
CASSQGTVPDQQETQYF
TGCGCCAGCAGCCAGGGGACAGTCCCTGACCAACAAGAGACCCAGTACTTC
>TRBV30|TRBD2|16|-|TRBJ2-3
CAWSPLGTSGGSLTYF
TGTGCCTGGAGTCCTCTAGGGACTAGCGGGGGCTCCTTGACGTATTTT
>TRBV18|TRBD2|19|-|TRBJ2-5
CASSPPRLAGVEGQETQYF
TGTGCCAGCTCACCTCCGAGACTAGCGGGGGTCGAGGGTCAAGAGACCCAGTACTTC
>TRBV9|TRBD1|15|-|TRBJ1-5
CASSVARGLGQPQHF
TGTGCCAGCAGCGTAGCCAGGGGGCTAGGTCAGCCCCAGCATTTT
>TRBV7-2|-|13|-|TRBJ2-1
CASSLTRNNEQFF
TGTGCCAGCAGCTTGACAAGGAACAATGAGCAGTTCTTC
>TRBV19|-|14|-|TRBJ1-2
CASSRTDNYYGYTF
TGTGCCAGTAGTAGGACAGACAATTACTATGGCTACACCTTC
>TRBV6-5|-|14|-|TRBJ2-1
CASSYLRGANEQFF
TGTGCCAGCAGTTACTTACGAGGGGCCAATGAGCAGTTCTTC
>TRBV11-2|TRBD2|16|-|TRBJ2-7
CASSLDFGLDTYEQYF
TGTGCCAGCAGCTTAGATTTCGGACTAGACACCTACGAGCAGTACTTC
>TRBV7-3|-|15|-|TRBJ2-7
CASSLMNVRGYEQYF
TGTGCCAGCAGCTTAATGAACGTTCGGGGCTACGAGCAGTACTTC
>TRBV7-2|TRBD2|21|-|TRBJ2-4
CASSLAVRSSGGAVGKNIQYF
TGTGCCAGCAGCTTAGCAGTCAGGTCTAGCGGGGGGGCCGTCGGCAAAAACATTCAGTACTTC
>TRBV11-2|TRBD1|14|-|TRBJ2-7
CASSLRDRSYEQYF
TGTGCCAGCAGCTTAAGGGACAGGTCCTACGAGCAGTACTTC
>TRBV6-1|TRBD1|14|few|TRBJ1-1
CASSRAGGKTEAFF
TGTGCCAGCAGCCGAGCAGGGGGCAAGACTGAAGCTTTCTTT
>TRBV27|-|15|once|TRBJ2-4
CASSPGGTVGSIQYF
TGTGCCAGCAGTCCTGGGGGGACCGTGGGGAGCATTCAGTACTTC
>TRBV7-9|TRBD1|17|-|TRBJ2-4
CASSLVGQGRAKNIQYF
TGTGCCAGCAGCTTAGTCGGACAGGGCAGAGCCAAAAACATTCAGTACTTC
>TRBV2|-|16|-|TRBJ1-6
CASRGTVNSYNSPLHF
TGTGCCAGCAGGGGGACGGTGAATTCCTATAATTCACCCCTCCACTTT
>TRBV28|TRBD1|15|-|TRBJ1-4
CASRDRRTPNEKLFF
TGTGCCAGCCGGGACAGGCGGACCCCTAATGAAAAACTGTTTTTT
>TRBV7-2|-|14|-|TRBJ2-7
CASSLGGASYEQYF
TGTGCCAGCAGCTTAGGGGGGGCCTCCTACGAGCAGTACTTC
>TRBV5-1|-|15|-|TRBJ1-1
CASSLDRGMNTEAFF
TGCGCCAGCAGCTTGGATAGGGGGATGAACACTGAAGCTTTCTTT
>TRBV4-3|-|13|once|TRBJ2-2
CASNQGWGGELFF
TGCGCCAGCAATCAGGGTTGGGGCGGGGAGCTGTTTTTT
>TRBV7-2|-|16|-|TRBJ2-2
CASSYDRNLATGELFF
TGTGCCAGCAGCTACGACAGAAACCTTGCCACCGGGGAGCTGTTTTTT
>TRBV18|-|13|-|TRBJ2-7
CASSPGQIYEQYF
TGTGCCAGCTCACCAGGGCAAATCTACGAGCAGTACTTC
>TRBV2|TRBD2|15|-|TRBJ2-7
CASTPGGEISYEQYF
TGTGCCAGCACCCCCGGGGGGGAAATCTCCTACGAGCAGTACTTC
>TRBV2|-|11|-|TRBJ1-1
CAWGSNTEAFF
TGTGCCTGGGGGTCGAACACTGAAGCTTTCTTT
>TRBV6-4|TRBD2|15|-|TRBJ2-3
CASSDGTSGGDTQYF
TGTGCCAGCAGTGACGGGACTAGCGGGGGAGATACGCAGTATTTT
>TRBV2|TRBD1|16|few|TRBJ1-5
CASSRDRGPRYRPQHF
TGTGCCAGCAGTAGGGACAGGGGGCCTCGGTATCGGCCCCAGCATTTT
>TRBV7-6|-|12|-|TRBJ2-5
CASSLEEKTQYF
TGTGCCAGCAGCTTAGAGGAAAAGACCCAGTACTTC
>TRBV2|-|16|-|TRBJ1-3
CASSESQGSSGNTIYF
TGTGCCAGCAGTGAAAGTCAGGGGAGCTCTGGAAACACCATATATTTT
>TRBV5-1|-|14|few|TRBJ2-6
CASNPASGANVLTF
TGCGCCAGCAACCCAGCCTCTGGGGCCAACGTCCTGACTTTC
>TRBV19|-|15|-|TRBJ1-5
CASSAGAASNQPQHF
TGTGCCAGTAGTGCCGGGGCGGCCTCGAATCAGCCCCAGCATTTT
>TRBV30|TRBD1|13|few|TRBJ2-1
CAWSVQGVVEQFF
TGTGCCTGGAGTGTCCAGGGGGTCGTTGAGCAGTTCTTC
>TRBV20-1|-|11|once|TRBJ1-2
CSANRGGGYTF
TGCAGTGCTAATCGCGGGGGAGGCTACACCTTC
>TRBV19|-|15|-|TRBJ1-5
CASSIPRASNQPQHF
TGTGCCAGTAGTATCCCCCGAGCTAGCAATCAGCCCCAGCATTTT
>TRBV18|-|14|-|TRBJ1-1
CATSLGARGGEAFF
TGTGCCACTTCCTTGGGGGCGCGCGGGGGTGAAGCTTTCTTT
>TRBV7-2|TRBD1|15|-|TRBJ1-2
CASSLLDRGLYGYTF
TGTGCCAGCAGCTTACTAGACAGGGGGTTATATGGCTACACCTTC
>TRBV5-1|TRBD2|18|-|TRBJ2-3
CASSLTPGLAGAGDTQYF
TGCGCCAGCAGCTTGACCCCGGGACTAGCGGGGGCTGGAGATACGCAGTATTTT
>TRBV7-7|TRBD2|15|once|TRBJ2-7
CASSLEVGGSYEQYF
TGTGCTAGCAGCTTAGAGGTGGGGGGGTCCTACGAGCAGTACTTC
>TRBV28|-|16|few|TRBJ2-1
CASSLEGAASYNEQFF
TGTGCCAGCAGTTTAGAAGGAGCAGCCTCCTACAATGAGCAGTTCTTC
>TRBV14|-|16|-|TRBJ2-3
CASSKGDFASTDTQYF
TGTGCCAGCAGCAAAGGGGACTTTGCTAGCACAGATACGCAGTATTTT
>TRBV2|TRBD1|13|once|TRBJ2-7
CASRDRGSYEQYF
TGTGCCAGCAGGGACAGGGGCAGCTACGAGCAGTACTTC
>TRBV7-2|-|15|-|TRBJ2-2
CASSLSSLNTGELFF
TGTGCCAGCAGCTTATCCAGTTTGAACACCGGGGAGCTGTTTTTT
>TRBV2|-|14|-|TRBJ1-5
CASSGSTINQPQHF
TGTGCCAGCAGTGGGAGCACAATAAATCAGCCCCAGCATTTT
>TRBV14|-|15|-|TRBJ1-3
CASSGSLNSGNTIYF
TGTGCCAGCAGCGGGTCTCTAAACTCTGGAAACACCATATATTTT
>TRBV4-3|TRBD2|17|-|TRBJ2-3
CASSQDLAGGSTDTQYF
TGCGCCAGCAGCCAAGATCTAGCGGGGGGAAGCACAGATACGCAGTATTTT